Here is one T cell receptor (beta chain) with its context. In germline, CDR1 is SEHNR, CDR2 FQNEAQ (reference sequence). This CDR3 has 12 amino acids. Trimming took off 5 bases at V and 2 bases at J, with 6 bases between the two ends. Using immunoSEQ multiplex PCR, the repertoire was profiled, and TCRdb retains in-frame clones only, with some absent. The sample carries approximately 500,000 clones, 90% to 96% recorded once. The sample comes from a study of shared clonotypes between healthy human individuals. On the study more broadly: Per donor, CD8 memory used one plate, CD8 naive used two, CD4 memory used three and CD4 naive used three.

The V and J genes are TRBV7-9 and TRBJ2-5; D unclear. This sequence originates from a woman aged 30 to 39 in good health. The sample consisted of naive CD4+ T cells sorted from blood. Regarding subset: CD45RA+ positively selected. The chain's CDR3 is CASSQLQETQYF. In DNA, the CDR3 is TGTGCCAGCAGCCAACTGCAAGAGACCCAGTACTTC.